A selection of T cell receptor beta chains follows, all from one sample in a study of Graves' ophthalmopathy and Graves' hyperthyroidism. MiXCR, run by TCRdb on the multiplex PCR reads, gives a single entry per CDR3 protein. The sample lists hundreds of thousands of distinct CDR3 sequences, roughly two fifths occurring once. The sequenced sample consisted of peripheral blood. These receptors all stem from an adult man with Graves' ophthalmopathy. The CDR3 runs from the conserved cysteine through the conserved F or W. The order of the fields is CDR3 DNA, CDR3 protein, V gene, J gene, clone size, D gene. A D gene is named only where the DNA matches it firmly. For some rows the clone size is stated as once, few or many, or as a class when expanded; others skip it.

DNA: TGTGCCAGCTCACCGGGAAATCGGGAGACCCAGTACTTC
CDR3: CASSPGNRETQYF
V: TRBV7-9
J: TRBJ2-5
size: many
D: -

DNA: TGTGCCACTACAGGGAGGGGATCACCCCTCCACTTT
CDR3: CATTGRGSPLHF
V: TRBV19
J: TRBJ1-6
size: many
D: -

DNA: TGTGCCAGTAGTATTCTGGACACCGGGGAGCTGTTTTTT
CDR3: CASSILDTGELFF
V: TRBV19
J: TRBJ2-2
size: -
D: -

DNA: TGTGCCAGCAGCGTGCAGGGGGCTAGTTCACCCCTCCACTTT
CDR3: CASSVQGASSPLHF
V: TRBV11-2
J: TRBJ1-6
size: many
D: TRBD1

DNA: TGCAGCGTTGATGGGCAGGGGGCCTCCGAAGCTTTCTTT
CDR3: CSVDGQGASEAFF
V: TRBV29-1
J: TRBJ1-1
size: -
D: TRBD1

DNA: TGTGCCAGCAGCTTAGAGGGCGTGCAAGAGACCCAGTACTTC
CDR3: CASSLEGVQETQYF
V: TRBV7-2
J: TRBJ2-5
size: few
D: -

DNA: TGTGCCAGCAGCCTTCGACAGGGGGCTTGGGAGACCCAGTACTTC
CDR3: CASSLRQGAWETQYF
V: TRBV7-8
J: TRBJ2-5
size: many
D: TRBD1

DNA: TGCAGCGTTGAGGGGGACAATCCCTACGAGCAGTACTTC
CDR3: CSVEGDNPYEQYF
V: TRBV29-1
J: TRBJ2-7
size: -
D: -

DNA: TGTGCCAGCAGAATCGGGACAGCTGGCTCTGGAAACACCATATATTTT
CDR3: CASRIGTAGSGNTIYF
V: TRBV2
J: TRBJ1-3
size: once
D: TRBD1

DNA: TGTGCCAGCTCACCACCCGGACAGGGGGCGAGAGGAAATGGCTACACCTTC
CDR3: CASSPPGQGARGNGYTF
V: TRBV25-1
J: TRBJ1-2
size: -
D: TRBD1

DNA: TGTGCCAGCAGCTCAGGGCCCCAGAGCTCCTACGAGCAGTACTTC
CDR3: CASSSGPQSSYEQYF
V: TRBV7-2
J: TRBJ2-7
size: many
D: -

DNA: TGTGCCAGCAGCTCATTAATGAAAGCGGGAGAGTTCTACGCCGGGGAGCTGTTTTTT
CDR3: CASSSLMKAGEFYAGELFF
V: TRBV25-1
J: TRBJ2-2
size: -
D: TRBD2

DNA: TGTGCCAGCAGCAGGAAGGGACTAGCGGGAGTCTACGAGCAGTACTTC
CDR3: CASSRKGLAGVYEQYF
V: TRBV6-2/TRBV6-3
J: TRBJ2-7
size: -
D: TRBD2

DNA: TGCAGCGTTGGACAGGGGCTCTCTGGAAACACCTTC
CDR3: CSVGQGLSGNTF
V: TRBV29-1
J: TRBJ1-2
size: many
D: TRBD1

DNA: TGTGCCAGCAGTGACTCAAAAGGGGGTGCCGGGGAGCTGTTTTTT
CDR3: CASSDSKGGAGELFF
V: TRBV6-4
J: TRBJ2-2
size: few
D: -

DNA: TGTGCCAGCACCCCCGTGGGGGGGAGGGCCGTATGGGAGACCCAGTACTTC
CDR3: CASTPVGGRAVWETQYF
V: TRBV2
J: TRBJ2-5
size: few
D: TRBD2

DNA: TGTGCCAGCAGGCGGGGGGGGTACGAGCAGTACTTC
CDR3: CASRRGGYEQYF
V: TRBV10-3
J: TRBJ2-7
size: few
D: TRBD2

DNA: TGTGCCAGCAGTTCCGCTATGTACTCCTACGAGCAGTACTTC
CDR3: CASSSAMYSYEQYF
V: TRBV11-2
J: TRBJ2-7
size: -
D: -

DNA: TGCGCCGTCGGACAGGGAGGCTACGAGCAGTACTTC
CDR3: CAVGQGGYEQYF
V: TRBV4-1
J: TRBJ2-7
size: -
D: TRBD1

DNA: TGTGCCAGCAATCGCGGGGTCGACGAGCAGTACTTC
CDR3: CASNRGVDEQYF
V: TRBV2
J: TRBJ2-7
size: -
D: -

DNA: TGTGCCAGCAGCTTATACGGACAAATGAACACTGAAGCTTTCTTT
CDR3: CASSLYGQMNTEAFF
V: TRBV7-9
J: TRBJ1-1
size: -
D: -

DNA: TGCAGTGCCACACGGGACAGGGCTGAAAAACTGTTTTTT
CDR3: CSATRDRAEKLFF
V: TRBV29-1
J: TRBJ1-4
size: -
D: TRBD1

DNA: TGCAGTGCTAGAGATCCGGAAGGTTTAGAGACCCAGTACTTC
CDR3: CSARDPEGLETQYF
V: TRBV20-1
J: TRBJ2-5
size: -
D: -

DNA: TGTGCCACCAGCAGAGATCTGGATCGGCAAGAGACCCAGTACTTC
CDR3: CATSRDLDRQETQYF
V: TRBV15
J: TRBJ2-5
size: many
D: -

DNA: TGTGCCAGCAGTTTTTGGGGGAGTAGGTACGAGCAGTACTTC
CDR3: CASSFWGSRYEQYF
V: TRBV12-3/TRBV12-4
J: TRBJ2-7
size: few
D: -

DNA: TGTGCCAGCTCACCCGGATTAGGCAGGAGCGAGCAGTACTTC
CDR3: CASSPGLGRSEQYF
V: TRBV14
J: TRBJ2-7
size: -
D: -

DNA: TGTGCCACCCAGGGGACAGGCGTAGTTGGAAACACCATATATTTT
CDR3: CATQGTGVVGNTIYF
V: TRBV10-3
J: TRBJ1-3
size: many
D: TRBD1

DNA: TGCGCCAGCAGCCAAGGATCCCGGCCGGGGGAGCTGTTTTTT
CDR3: CASSQGSRPGELFF
V: TRBV7-9
J: TRBJ2-2
size: few
D: -

DNA: TGTGCCAGCAGTTACCGCCAGGGTAGCGAGCAGTACTTC
CDR3: CASSYRQGSEQYF
V: TRBV6-1
J: TRBJ2-7
size: -
D: -

DNA: TGTGCCAGCAGCTTTTCTCGACAGTCACAAGAGACCCAGTACTTC
CDR3: CASSFSRQSQETQYF
V: TRBV7-9
J: TRBJ2-5
size: -
D: -

DNA: TGTGCCAGCCCAGACGGAAGGTCAAGCTATGGCTACACCTTC
CDR3: CASPDGRSSYGYTF
V: TRBV2
J: TRBJ1-2
size: many
D: -

DNA: TGTGCCAGCAGCACGGATCCGAGTCAACCAGGCTACACCTTC
CDR3: CASSTDPSQPGYTF
V: TRBV28
J: TRBJ1-2
size: -
D: -

DNA: TGTGCCAGCAGGTCCGATCCGGGACAGGAAGATAATTCACCCCTCCACTTT
CDR3: CASRSDPGQEDNSPLHF
V: TRBV11-2
J: TRBJ1-6
size: -
D: TRBD1

DNA: TGCAGCAGTTATTTGTCGTCGGAACGCAATCAGCCCCAGCATTTT
CDR3: CSSYLSSERNQPQHF
V: TRBV29-1
J: TRBJ1-5
size: -
D: -

DNA: TGTGCCAGCAGTCGGGACATTTCTGAAGCTTTCTTT
CDR3: CASSRDISEAFF
V: TRBV2
J: TRBJ1-1
size: -
D: -

DNA: TGCAGTGCTAATACGGGGCTAGACTACGAGCAGTACTTC
CDR3: CSANTGLDYEQYF
V: TRBV20-1
J: TRBJ2-7
size: few
D: -

DNA: TGTGCCAGTAGTACCCGGGCAGGGAAGCAAGGCTACACCTTC
CDR3: CASSTRAGKQGYTF
V: TRBV19
J: TRBJ1-2
size: -
D: -

DNA: TGTGCCAGCAGCCAACCCGGACAGGGAGGCTATGGCTGCACCTTC
CDR3: CASSQPGQGGYGCTF
V: TRBV7-9
J: TRBJ1-2
size: -
D: TRBD1

DNA: TGTGCCAGCAGCCCCGAGCTCGGAGCTGGAAACACCATATATTTT
CDR3: CASSPELGAGNTIYF
V: TRBV14
J: TRBJ1-3
size: many
D: -

DNA: TGTGCCAGCAGCCAAGATCGGGTAGGGGTTCAGCCCCAGCATTTT
CDR3: CASSQDRVGVQPQHF
V: TRBV2
J: TRBJ1-5
size: -
D: -

DNA: TGTGCCAGCAGCCAAGGGGGGCTAGCACCCGATACGCAGTATTTT
CDR3: CASSQGGLAPDTQYF
V: TRBV25-1
J: TRBJ2-3
size: -
D: -

DNA: TGTGCCAGTAGTAAAACTGGGCCACTTAAAGCTTTCTTT
CDR3: CASSKTGPLKAFF
V: TRBV19
J: TRBJ1-1
size: -
D: -

DNA: TGTGCCACCAGCAGAGATCTTGGCAGCCACGGCGAGCTGTTTTTT
CDR3: CATSRDLGSHGELFF
V: TRBV15
J: TRBJ2-2
size: -
D: -

DNA: TGTGCCAGCAGCCGCGGTGCTAGGTACGAGCAGTACTTC
CDR3: CASSRGARYEQYF
V: TRBV27
J: TRBJ2-7
size: few
D: -

DNA: TGCAGTGCTAGAGTGACATGGAGGGGGGAGACCCAGTACTTC
CDR3: CSARVTWRGETQYF
V: TRBV20-1
J: TRBJ2-5
size: many
D: -

DNA: TGTGCCAGCAGCTTAGGAACTCATGGGACAGGGGGCGTAGAGACCCAGTACTTC
CDR3: CASSLGTHGTGGVETQYF
V: TRBV7-9
J: TRBJ2-5
size: -
D: TRBD1

DNA: TGTGCCAGTAGTATAGCAGAGGGGCAGAACACTGAAGCTTTCTTT
CDR3: CASSIAEGQNTEAFF
V: TRBV19
J: TRBJ1-1
size: -
D: -

DNA: TGCGCCAGCAGCCAAGATCGTGTGAGGAGCTATGGCTACACCTTC
CDR3: CASSQDRVRSYGYTF
V: TRBV4-1
J: TRBJ1-2
size: few
D: -